Listed here is a single TCR beta chain. The target antigen is unknown. This CDR3 is 12 amino acids long. The record originates from a study of cytomegalovirus exposure and HLA in healthy donors. The wider study: It was reported in a later analysis that the same platform had been used for the 100 to 150 validation repertoires as for the 666 first-cohort repertoires. General study points: Researchers catalogued approximately 170 TCR beta chains as cytomegalovirus-associated. Among the CMV-associated chains, three were confirmed in vitro as specific for CMV antigens. While the bulk of TCR sequences proved rare, some public TCRs turned up in many donors.

The method was immunoSEQ multiplex PCR; TCRdb's version includes in-frame clones alone and lacks a portion of them. The table lists 65,000 to 90,000 clones, approximately 95% of them singletons. The chain couples TRBV21-1 to TRBJ1-2. TRBV21-1 has pseudogene status. The sequencing input was PBMCs. The TCR was taken from a man aged 18 to 30 in good health and CMV-seronegative. CDR3: CARRYFVHGYTF. The CDR3 DNA is TGTGCCCGGAGATATTTCGTCCATGGCTACACCTTC.